This is a list of T cell receptor beta chains from one sample in a study of blood T cells in healthy people across ages. TCRdb independently ran MiXCR on the 5' RACE reads; one entry per CDR3 protein. The sample has over a million distinct CDR3 sequences; less than 25% are singletons. The sample was also reused in another study, on T cells of mothers and their children.

Sample: blood. The receptors originated from a girl aged 2 to 9 in good health. The CDR3 runs from the conserved cysteine through the conserved F or W. The order of the fields is D gene, clone size, J gene, V gene, CDR3 DNA, CDR3 protein. A D gene is named only where the DNA matches it firmly. Some rows mark clone size as missing; the rest say once, few, many or name a class of expanded clone.

>-|few|TRBJ1-5|TRBV7-2
TGTGCCAGCAGCTTAATGTTGGGGGAAGGGAAGCCCCAGCATTTT
CASSLMLGEGKPQHF
>-|few|TRBJ1-1|TRBV4-3
TGCGCCAGCAGCCAATTTCTGAACACTGAAGCTTTCTTT
CASSQFLNTEAFF
>-|-|TRBJ1-2|TRBV20-1
TGCAGTGCTAAGTGGGGCTTTGATGGCTACACCTTC
CSAKWGFDGYTF
>-|-|TRBJ1-1|TRBV14
TGTGCCAGCAGCCACCGGGGTATTGTGACTGAAGCTTTCTTT
CASSHRGIVTEAFF
>-|few|TRBJ2-7|TRBV6-5
TGTGCCAGCAGTCCACAGCCATCTCGGGAGCAGTACTTC
CASSPQPSREQYF
>-|-|TRBJ1-1|TRBV28
TGTGCCATCAGGACCTCCGTGGGCACTGAAGCTTTCTTT
CAIRTSVGTEAFF
>-|-|TRBJ2-1|TRBV21-1
TGTGCCAGCACACCAGCCTTCCAGGGGGCTGTGGCCCCCAGGGTCCATGAGCAGTTCTTC
CASTPAFQGAVAPRVHEQFF
>-|few|TRBJ1-4|TRBV6-2/TRBV6-3
TGTGCCAGCAGTTACGCCCGGGGAAGTGCAACTAATGAAAAACTGTTTTTT
CASSYARGSATNEKLFF
>-|few|TRBJ1-1|TRBV12-3/TRBV12-4
TGTGCCAGCAAAGACAGGCCGGGCACTGAAGCTTTCTTT
CASKDRPGTEAFF
>-|few|TRBJ1-2|TRBV4-3
TGCGCCAGCAGCCAGTCTGAGGCGGAGGATTATGGCTACACCTTC
CASSQSEAEDYGYTF
>TRBD2|few|TRBJ2-3|TRBV5-1
TGCGCCAGCAGCGGGAGCCCGACTAGCGGGATGAGTACGCAGTATTTT
CASSGSPTSGMSTQYF
>-|-|TRBJ2-4|TRBV20-1
TGCAGTGCGGCAAACCTTCAGATAGCCAAAAACATTCAGTACTTC
CSAANLQIAKNIQYF
>-|few|TRBJ1-1|TRBV6-5
TGTGCCAGCAGTTATCGGGCTCTCACTGAAGCTTTCTTT
CASSYRALTEAFF
>TRBD2|few|TRBJ2-5|TRBV4-1
TGCGCCAGCAGCCCAAGCGCTAGCGGGAGTGAGCAGTACTTC
CASSPSASGSEQYF
>TRBD1|few|TRBJ2-5|TRBV5-1
TGCGCCAGCAGCTTGGGTATTTCGGGACAGGGGTCAGAGACCCAGTACTTC
CASSLGISGQGSETQYF
>-|-|TRBJ2-3|TRBV18
TGTGCCAGCTCACATTCCGGGCCAGATACGCAGTATTTT
CASSHSGPDTQYF
>-|few|TRBJ2-1|TRBV12-3/TRBV12-4
TGTGCCAGCAGTTGGGAGGGAGACAGGGTAGGCTACAATGAGCAGTTCTTC
CASSWEGDRVGYNEQFF
>-|few|TRBJ1-5|TRBV12-3/TRBV12-4
TGTGCCAGCAGTTTAGGTACAGGACCTCTTAGCAATCAGCCCCAGCATTTT
CASSLGTGPLSNQPQHF
>-|-|TRBJ2-1|TRBV3-1
TGTGCCAGCAGTTTAGCCCGCATCAATGAGCAGTTCTTC
CASSLARINEQFF
>-|-|TRBJ1-1|TRBV27
TGTGCCAGCAGCTCCAGGGCCGCGACAACTGAAGCTTTCTTT
CASSSRAATTEAFF
>-|few|TRBJ2-1|TRBV29-1
TGCAGCGCGGTCGTGTGGGGGGGGCGCAATGAGCAGTTCTTC
CSAVVWGGRNEQFF
>-|-|TRBJ2-5|TRBV5-1
TGCGCCAGCTCGCGGATATACCAAGAGACCCAGTACTTC
CASSRIYQETQYF
>TRBD1|-|TRBJ2-7|TRBV20-1
TGCAGTGCTAGAGATCAGGGGACAGGGACCTACGAGCAGTACTTC
CSARDQGTGTYEQYF
>-|-|TRBJ2-5|TRBV28
TGTGCCACCCAGAGGTTAGAGTACCAAGAGACCCAGTACTTC
CATQRLEYQETQYF
>-|-|TRBJ2-6|TRBV3-1
TGTGCCAGCAGCCCCGTTCTCTCTGGGGCCAACGTCCTGACTTTC
CASSPVLSGANVLTF
>-|-|TRBJ2-7|TRBV6-6
TGTGCCATCTCCCTCGACCGCGGGGCCTACGAGCAGTACTTC
CAISLDRGAYEQYF
>-|few|TRBJ2-5|TRBV7-9
TGTGCCAGCAGCTTACAAACACAGGGACGGGCAAGAAGGACCCAGTACTTC
CASSLQTQGRARRTQYF
>-|few|TRBJ1-1|TRBV12-3/TRBV12-4
TGTGCCGGCAGTCTGACAGGCAGGTTGGGCACTGAAGCTTTCTTT
CAGSLTGRLGTEAFF
>-|-|TRBJ2-1|TRBV27
TGTGCCAGCAGTTTGAACGGGAGTCCTTACAATGAGCAGTTCTTC
CASSLNGSPYNEQFF
>-|few|TRBJ2-1|TRBV12-3/TRBV12-4
TGTGCCAGCAGTTTAGTAGAGCCTTACAATGAGCAGTTCTTC
CASSLVEPYNEQFF
>TRBD1|once|TRBJ1-3|TRBV20-1
TGCAGTGCTACGACAGGGGAAAGCTCTGGAAACACCATATATTTT
CSATTGESSGNTIYF
>-|few|TRBJ2-7|TRBV5-6
TGTGCCAGCATAGGGGGGCCTCACTACGAGCAGTACTTC
CASIGGPHYEQYF
>-|-|TRBJ2-7|TRBV7-2
TGTGCCAGCAGCCCTAACCCGGGGCTTCACTACGAGCAGTACTTC
CASSPNPGLHYEQYF
>TRBD1|few|TRBJ2-7|TRBV20-1
TGCAGTGCTAGAGCGTTCGGGACAGATGAACTAGGCTCCTACGAGCAGTACTTC
CSARAFGTDELGSYEQYF
>TRBD2|-|TRBJ2-3|TRBV12-3/TRBV12-4
TGTGCCAGCAGTGGCGGGGGGGGTGCAGATACGCAGTATTTT
CASSGGGGADTQYF
>TRBD2|few|TRBJ2-7|TRBV11-2
TGTGCCAGCAACCTAGCGGGAGGGAGCTCCTACGAGCAGTACTTC
CASNLAGGSSYEQYF
>TRBD1|few|TRBJ2-5|TRBV29-1
TGCAGCGTTATCCGGGACAGGGGGGACGAGACCCAGTACTTC
CSVIRDRGDETQYF
>-|-|TRBJ2-6|TRBV7-9
TGTGCCAGCAGCTCAGGATTGGCATTTTCTTCTGGGGCCAACGTCCTGACTTTC
CASSSGLAFSSGANVLTF
>TRBD2|-|TRBJ2-1|TRBV7-2
TGTGCCAGCAGCTTAGCGGGGGGGGTAACCTCTAATCCGTTCTTC
CASSLAGGVTSNPFF
>-|-|TRBJ2-7|TRBV5-1
TGCGCCAGCAGCCGTGACAGACGCGAGCAGTACTTC
CASSRDRREQYF
>-|few|TRBJ2-5|TRBV2
TGTGCCAGCAGTGAAAGTGGACTAACCTCAGGCCTAGAGACCCAGTACTTC
CASSESGLTSGLETQYF
>-|few|TRBJ1-4|TRBV14
TGTGCCAGCAGCGAGGACGCACGGACAGTGCGAAAACTGTTTTTT
CASSEDARTVRKLFF
>TRBD2|-|TRBJ2-1|TRBV3-1
TGTGCCAGCAGCCAGACTAGCGGGATCAATGAGCAGTTCTTC
CASSQTSGINEQFF
>TRBD2|-|TRBJ2-1|TRBV5-1
TGCGCCAGCAGCAAGCAACGCGGGAGCTCCTACAATGAGCAGTTCTTC
CASSKQRGSSYNEQFF
>TRBD2|-|TRBJ2-1|TRBV20-1
TGCAGTGCTAGAGAAAGCGGGAGGAGTGAGCAGTTCTTC
CSARESGRSEQFF
>-|-|TRBJ1-2|TRBV25-1
TGTGCCAGCAGTCGCGGGTCCTACACCTTC
CASSRGSYTF
>TRBD1|few|TRBJ1-1|TRBV7-8
TGTGCCAGCAGCCGAGGGACAGGGGGCTGGAACACTGAAGCTTTCTTT
CASSRGTGGWNTEAFF
>-|few|TRBJ2-5|TRBV25-1
TGTGCCAGCAGCGACCGCGGCGGGGCGCGGGAGACCCAGTACTTC
CASSDRGGARETQYF
>-|-|TRBJ1-1|TRBV6-5
TGTGCCAGCAGTTACTCCGGACCCTACACTGAAGCTTTCTTT
CASSYSGPYTEAFF